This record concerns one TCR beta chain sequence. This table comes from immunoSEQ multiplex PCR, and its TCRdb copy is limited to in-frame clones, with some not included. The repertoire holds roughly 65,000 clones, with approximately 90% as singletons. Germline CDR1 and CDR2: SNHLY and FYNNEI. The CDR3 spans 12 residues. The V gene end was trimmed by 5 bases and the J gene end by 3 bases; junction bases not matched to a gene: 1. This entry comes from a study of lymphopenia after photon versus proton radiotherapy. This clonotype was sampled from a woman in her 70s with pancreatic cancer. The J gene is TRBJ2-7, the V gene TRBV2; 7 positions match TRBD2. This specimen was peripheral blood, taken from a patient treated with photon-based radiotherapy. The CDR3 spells CASSRTSYEQYF. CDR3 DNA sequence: TGTGCCAGCAGTCGGACTAGCTACGAGCAGTACTTC.